This TCR beta chain was identified in a study of blood T cell repertoires in COVID-19. Background on the study: Both acute and convalescent COVID-19 samples were obtained from the United States, Italy and Spain.

Germline CDR1 and CDR2: MNHEY and SMNVEV (reference sequence). The V segment lost 5 bases and the J segment 2 bases; nucleotides outside the gene matches: 10. This CDR3 contains 16 residues. Assay: immunoSEQ multiplex PCR; the TCRdb copy retains only in-frame clones and omits some. The sample has around 80,000 clones, about three quarters seen once. This chain connects TRBV27 to TRBJ2-3; TRBD1 aligns across 7 bases. This TCR was sampled from a man in his fifties or sixties with active or convalescent COVID-19. Material for sequencing was peripheral blood. For the CDR3, the DNA is TGTGCCAGCAGTAAAACCGGGACAGTAGTCACAGATACGCAGTATTTT. Translated: CASSKTGTVVTDTQYF.